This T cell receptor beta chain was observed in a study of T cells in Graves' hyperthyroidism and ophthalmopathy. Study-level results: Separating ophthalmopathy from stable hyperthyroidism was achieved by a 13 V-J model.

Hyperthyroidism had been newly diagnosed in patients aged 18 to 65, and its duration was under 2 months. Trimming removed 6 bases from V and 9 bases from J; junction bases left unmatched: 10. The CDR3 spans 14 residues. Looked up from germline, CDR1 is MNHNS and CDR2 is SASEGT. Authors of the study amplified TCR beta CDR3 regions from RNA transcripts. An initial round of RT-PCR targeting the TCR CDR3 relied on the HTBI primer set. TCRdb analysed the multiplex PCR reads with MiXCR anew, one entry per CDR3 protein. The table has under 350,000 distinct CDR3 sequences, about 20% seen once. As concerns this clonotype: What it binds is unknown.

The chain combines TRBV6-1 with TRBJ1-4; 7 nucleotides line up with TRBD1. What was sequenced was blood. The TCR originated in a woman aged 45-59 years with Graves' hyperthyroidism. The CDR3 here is CASRPRDSRQKLFF. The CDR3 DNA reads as TGTGCCAGCAGGCCCCGGGACAGTCGCCAAAAACTGTTTTTT.